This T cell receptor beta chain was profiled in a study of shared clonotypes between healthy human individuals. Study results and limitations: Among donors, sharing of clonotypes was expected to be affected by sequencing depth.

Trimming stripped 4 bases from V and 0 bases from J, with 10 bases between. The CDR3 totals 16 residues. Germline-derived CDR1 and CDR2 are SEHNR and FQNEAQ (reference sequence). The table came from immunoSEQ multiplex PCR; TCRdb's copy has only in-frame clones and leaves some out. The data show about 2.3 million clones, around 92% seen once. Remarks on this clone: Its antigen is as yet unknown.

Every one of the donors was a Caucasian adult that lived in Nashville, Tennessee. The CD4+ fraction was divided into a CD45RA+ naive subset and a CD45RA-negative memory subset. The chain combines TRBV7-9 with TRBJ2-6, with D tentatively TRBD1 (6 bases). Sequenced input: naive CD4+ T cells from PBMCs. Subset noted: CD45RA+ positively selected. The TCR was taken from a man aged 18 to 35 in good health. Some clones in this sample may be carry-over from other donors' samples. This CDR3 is CASSSTGLSGANVLTF. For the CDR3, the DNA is TGTGCCAGCAGCTCTACAGGGCTCTCTGGGGCCAACGTCCTGACTTTC. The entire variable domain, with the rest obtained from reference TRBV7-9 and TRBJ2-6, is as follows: DTGVSQNPRHKITKRGQNVTFRCDPISEHNRLYWYRQTLGQGPEFLTYFQNEAQLEKSRLLSDRFSAERPKGSFSTLEIQRTEQGDSAMYLCASSSTGLSGANVLTFGAGSRLTVL.